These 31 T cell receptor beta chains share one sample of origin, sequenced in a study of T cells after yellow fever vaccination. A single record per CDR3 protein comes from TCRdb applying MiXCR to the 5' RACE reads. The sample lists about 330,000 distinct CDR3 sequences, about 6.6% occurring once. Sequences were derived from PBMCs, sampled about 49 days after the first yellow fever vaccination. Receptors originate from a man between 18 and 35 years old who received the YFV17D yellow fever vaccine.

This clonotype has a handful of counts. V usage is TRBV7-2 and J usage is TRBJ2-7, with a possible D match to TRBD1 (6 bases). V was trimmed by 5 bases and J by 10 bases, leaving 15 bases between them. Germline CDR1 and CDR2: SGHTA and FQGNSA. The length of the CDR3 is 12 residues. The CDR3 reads CASSSYRDQQYF. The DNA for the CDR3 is TGTGCCAGCAGCAGCTACAGGGATCAACAGTACTTC.

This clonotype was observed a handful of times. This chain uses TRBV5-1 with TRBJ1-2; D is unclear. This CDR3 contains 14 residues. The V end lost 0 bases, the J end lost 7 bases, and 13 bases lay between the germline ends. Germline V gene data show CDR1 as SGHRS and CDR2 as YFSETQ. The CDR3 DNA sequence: TGCGCCAGCAGCTTGGGGCGTCAGTTCTCTGGCTACACCTTC. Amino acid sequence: CASSLGRQFSGYTF.

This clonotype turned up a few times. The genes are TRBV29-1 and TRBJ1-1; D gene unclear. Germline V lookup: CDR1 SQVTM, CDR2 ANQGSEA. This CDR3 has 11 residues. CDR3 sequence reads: CSARLDTEAFF. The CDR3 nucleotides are TGCAGTGCGCGACTCGACACTGAAGCTTTCTTT.

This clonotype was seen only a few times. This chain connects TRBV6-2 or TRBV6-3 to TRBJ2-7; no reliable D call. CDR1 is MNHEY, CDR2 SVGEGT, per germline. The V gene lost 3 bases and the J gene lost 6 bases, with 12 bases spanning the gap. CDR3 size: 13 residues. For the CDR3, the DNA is TGTGCCAGCAGTTATGTCGGCTTAGGCGAGCAGTACGTC. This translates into CASSYVGLGEQYV.

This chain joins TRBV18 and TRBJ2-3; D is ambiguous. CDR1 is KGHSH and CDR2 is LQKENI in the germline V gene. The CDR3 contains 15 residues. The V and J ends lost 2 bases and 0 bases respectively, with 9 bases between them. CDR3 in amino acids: CASSPNLESTDTQYF. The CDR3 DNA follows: TGTGCCAGCTCACCAAATCTAGAGAGCACAGATACGCAGTATTTT.

For the CDR3, the DNA is TGTGCCAGCAGCCCGGACACTTCTGAAAAACTGTTTTTT. Its protein is CASSPDTSEKLFF. The chain links TRBV4-2 to TRBJ1-4, with TRBD1 as a possible D gene (5 bases). Germline CDR1 and CDR2: LGHNA and YNFKEQ. The CDR3 is made up of 13 amino acids. V dropped 4 bases and J dropped 7 bases, with 10 bases sitting between them.

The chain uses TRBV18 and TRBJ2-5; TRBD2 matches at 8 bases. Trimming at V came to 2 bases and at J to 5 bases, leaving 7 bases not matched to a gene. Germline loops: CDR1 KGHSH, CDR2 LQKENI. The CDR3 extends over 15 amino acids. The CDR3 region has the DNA TGTGCCAGCTCACCAAGGACTAGCCGTCAGGAGACCCAGTACTTC. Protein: CASSPRTSRQETQYF.

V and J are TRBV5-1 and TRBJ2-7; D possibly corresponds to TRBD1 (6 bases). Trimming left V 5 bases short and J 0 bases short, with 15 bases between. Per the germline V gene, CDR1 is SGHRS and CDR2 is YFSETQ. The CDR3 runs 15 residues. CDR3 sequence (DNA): TGCGCCAGCAGGAAGGACAGTTCTAGCTCCTACGAGCAGTACTTC. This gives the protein CASRKDSSSSYEQYF.

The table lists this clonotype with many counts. This chain's CDR3 is CASSFQDSYGYTF. CDR3 nucleotide sequence: TGCGCCAGCAGCTTCCAGGACAGCTATGGCTACACCTTC. This chain uses TRBV5-1 with TRBJ1-2; a possible D gene is TRBD1 (6 bases). This CDR3 comprises 13 residues. The ends were cut back, 2 bases at V and 4 bases at J, with 9 bases in the middle. Germline V gene sequence: CDR1 SGHRS, CDR2 YFSETQ.

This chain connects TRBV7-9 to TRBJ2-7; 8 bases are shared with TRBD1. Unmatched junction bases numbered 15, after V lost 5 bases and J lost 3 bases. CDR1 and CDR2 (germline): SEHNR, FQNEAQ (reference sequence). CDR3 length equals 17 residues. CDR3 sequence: CASSRNQNDRGYYEQYV. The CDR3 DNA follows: TGTGCCAGCAGCCGGAACCAGAACGACAGGGGATACTACGAGCAGTACGTC.

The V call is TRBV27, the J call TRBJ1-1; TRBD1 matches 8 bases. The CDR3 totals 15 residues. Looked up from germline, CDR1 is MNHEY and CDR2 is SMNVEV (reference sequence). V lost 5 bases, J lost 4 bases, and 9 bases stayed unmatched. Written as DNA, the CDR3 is TGTGCCAGCAGTGCCGGACAGGGTCAACGCACTGAAGCTTTCTTT. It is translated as CASSAGQGQRTEAFF.

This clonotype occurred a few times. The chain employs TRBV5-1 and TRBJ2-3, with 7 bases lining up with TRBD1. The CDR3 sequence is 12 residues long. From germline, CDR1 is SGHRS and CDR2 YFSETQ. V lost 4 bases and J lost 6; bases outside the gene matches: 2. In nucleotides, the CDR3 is TGCGCCAGCAGCGTGACAGGGGATACGCAGTATTTT. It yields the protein CASSVTGDTQYF. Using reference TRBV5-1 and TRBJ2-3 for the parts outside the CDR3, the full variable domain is KAGVTQTPRYLIKTRGQQVTLSCSPISGHRSVSWYQQTPGQGLQFLFEYFSETQRNKGNFPGRFSGRQFSNSRSEMNVSTLELGDSALYLCASSVTGDTQYFGPGTRLTVL.

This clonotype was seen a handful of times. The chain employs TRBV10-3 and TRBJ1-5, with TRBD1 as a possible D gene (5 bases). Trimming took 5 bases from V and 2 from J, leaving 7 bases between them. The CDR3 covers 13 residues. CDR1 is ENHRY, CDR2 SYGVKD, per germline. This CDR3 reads CAISRDRNQPQHF. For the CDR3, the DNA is TGTGCCATCAGTCGGGACCGCAATCAGCCCCAGCATTTT.

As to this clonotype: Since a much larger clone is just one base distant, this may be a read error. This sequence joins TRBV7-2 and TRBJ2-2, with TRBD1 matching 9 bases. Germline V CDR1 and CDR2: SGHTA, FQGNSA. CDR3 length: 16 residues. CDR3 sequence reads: CASSSGTGRETGELVF. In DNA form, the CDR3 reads TGTGCCAGCAGCTCAGGGACAGGGAGAGAGACCGGGGAGCTGGTTTTT.

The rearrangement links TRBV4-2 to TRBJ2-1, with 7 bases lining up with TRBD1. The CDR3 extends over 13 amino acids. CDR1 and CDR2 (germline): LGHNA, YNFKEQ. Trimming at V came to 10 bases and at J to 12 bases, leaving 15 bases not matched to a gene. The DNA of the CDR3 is TGTGCCATGAGCCCGCGGACAGGTTCGAGGCAGTTCTTC. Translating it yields CAMSPRTGSRQFF.

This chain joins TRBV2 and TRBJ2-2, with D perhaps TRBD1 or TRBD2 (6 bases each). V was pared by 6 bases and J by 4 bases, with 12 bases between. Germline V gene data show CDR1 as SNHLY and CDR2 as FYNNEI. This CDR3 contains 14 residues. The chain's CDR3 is CASRSGASTGELFF. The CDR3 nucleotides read TGTGCCAGCAGGTCGGGGGCGTCCACCGGGGAGCTGTTTTTT. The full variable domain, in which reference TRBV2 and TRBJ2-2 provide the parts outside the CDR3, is EPEVTQTPSHQVTQMGQEVILRCVPISNHLYFYWYRQILGQKVEFLVSFYNNEISEKSEIFDDQFSVERPDGSNFTLKIRSTKLEDSAMYFCASRSGASTGELFFGEGSRLTVL.

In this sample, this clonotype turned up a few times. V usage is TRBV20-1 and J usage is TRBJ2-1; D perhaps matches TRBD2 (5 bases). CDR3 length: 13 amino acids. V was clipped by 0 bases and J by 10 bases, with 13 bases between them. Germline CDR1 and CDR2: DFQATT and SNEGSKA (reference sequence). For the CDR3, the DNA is TGCAGTGCTAGAGACGGGATGTACCAAGAGCAGTTCTTC. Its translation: CSARDGMYQEQFF.

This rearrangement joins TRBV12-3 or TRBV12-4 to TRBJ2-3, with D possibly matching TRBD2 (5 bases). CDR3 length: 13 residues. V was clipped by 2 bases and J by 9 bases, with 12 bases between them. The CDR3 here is CASSLRDLGTQYF. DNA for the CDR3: TGTGCCAGCAGTTTACGGGATCTCGGAACGCAGTATTTT.

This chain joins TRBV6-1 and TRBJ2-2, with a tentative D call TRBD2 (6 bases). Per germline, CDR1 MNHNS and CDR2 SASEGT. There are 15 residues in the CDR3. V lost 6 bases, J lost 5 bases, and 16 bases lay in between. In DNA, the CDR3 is TGTGCCAGCAGACCTTTTGTCGCGGGGACCGGGGAGCTGTTTTTT. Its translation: CASRPFVAGTGELFF.

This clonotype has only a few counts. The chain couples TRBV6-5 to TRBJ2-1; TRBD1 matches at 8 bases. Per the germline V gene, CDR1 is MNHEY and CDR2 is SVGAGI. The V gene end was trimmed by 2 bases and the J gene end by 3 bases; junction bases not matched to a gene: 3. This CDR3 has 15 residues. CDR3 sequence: CASSYRDRSYNEQFF. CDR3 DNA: TGTGCCAGCAGTTACCGGGACAGGAGCTACAATGAGCAGTTCTTC.

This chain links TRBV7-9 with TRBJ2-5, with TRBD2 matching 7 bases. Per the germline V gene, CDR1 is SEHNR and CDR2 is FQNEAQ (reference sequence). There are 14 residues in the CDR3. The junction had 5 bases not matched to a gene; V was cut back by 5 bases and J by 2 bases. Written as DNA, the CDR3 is TGTGCCAGCAGCCTCCCGGGGGGTCAAGAGACCCAGTACTTC. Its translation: CASSLPGGQETQYF.

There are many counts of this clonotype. The CDR3 spells CASSNPGGRQFF. The CDR3 DNA is TGTGCCAGCAGCAATCCCGGGGGTAGGCAGTTCTTC. V usage is TRBV21-1 and J usage is TRBJ2-1; TRBD1, the table's D call, lacks a check against the DNA. TRBV21-1 is a recognized pseudogene. There are 12 residues in the CDR3.

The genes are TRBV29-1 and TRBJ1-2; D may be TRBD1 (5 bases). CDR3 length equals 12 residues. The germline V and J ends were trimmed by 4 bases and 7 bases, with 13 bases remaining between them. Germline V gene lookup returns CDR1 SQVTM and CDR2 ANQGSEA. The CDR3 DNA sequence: TGCAGCGTTGGGGAGGGGTTGAGTGGCTACACCTTC. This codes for CSVGEGLSGYTF.

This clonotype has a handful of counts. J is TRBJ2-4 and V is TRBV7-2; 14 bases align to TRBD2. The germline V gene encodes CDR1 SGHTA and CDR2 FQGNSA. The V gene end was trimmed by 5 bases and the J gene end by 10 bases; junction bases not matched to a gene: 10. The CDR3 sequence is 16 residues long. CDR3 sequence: CASSPRLAGGHGIQYF. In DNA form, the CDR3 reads TGTGCCAGCAGCCCCCGACTAGCGGGGGGGCATGGGATTCAGTACTTC.

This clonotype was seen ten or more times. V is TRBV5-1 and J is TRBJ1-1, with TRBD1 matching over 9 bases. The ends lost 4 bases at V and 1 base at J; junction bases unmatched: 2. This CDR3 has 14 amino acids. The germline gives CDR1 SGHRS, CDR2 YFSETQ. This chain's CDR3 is CASSRTGANTEAFF. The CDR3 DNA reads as TGCGCCAGCAGCCGGACAGGGGCGAACACTGAAGCTTTCTTT.

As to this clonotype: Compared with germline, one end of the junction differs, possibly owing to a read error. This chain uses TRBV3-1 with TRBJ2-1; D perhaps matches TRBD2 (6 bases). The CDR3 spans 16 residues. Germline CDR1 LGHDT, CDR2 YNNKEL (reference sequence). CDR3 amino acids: CASSQGTSISYNEPFF. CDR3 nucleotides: TGTGCCAGCAGCCAAGGAACTAGCATCTCCTACAATGAGCCGTTCTTC.

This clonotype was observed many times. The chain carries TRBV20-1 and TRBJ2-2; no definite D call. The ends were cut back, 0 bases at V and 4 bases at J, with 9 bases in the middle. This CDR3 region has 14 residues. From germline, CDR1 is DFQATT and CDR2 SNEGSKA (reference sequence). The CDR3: CSARDLGSTGELFF. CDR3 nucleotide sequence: TGCAGTGCTAGAGATCTGGGATCCACCGGGGAGCTGTTTTTT.

DNA of the CDR3: TGTGCCAGCAGCCAAGATTTTGGAGCGCCTTGGGAGCTGTTTTTT. This codes for CASSQDFGAPWELFF. The V and J genes are TRBV4-2 and TRBJ2-2, with D hard to call. The V gene lost 0 bases and the J gene lost 9 bases, with 14 bases spanning the gap. CDR3 length: 15 amino acids. Germline V gene sequence: CDR1 LGHNA, CDR2 YNFKEQ.

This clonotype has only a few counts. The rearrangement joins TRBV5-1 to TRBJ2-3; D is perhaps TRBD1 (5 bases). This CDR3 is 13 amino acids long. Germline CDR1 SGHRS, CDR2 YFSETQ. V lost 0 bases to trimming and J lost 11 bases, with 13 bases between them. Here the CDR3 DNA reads TGCGCCAGCAGCTTGGCCAAGGGGTTGGAGCAGTATTTT. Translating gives CASSLAKGLEQYF.

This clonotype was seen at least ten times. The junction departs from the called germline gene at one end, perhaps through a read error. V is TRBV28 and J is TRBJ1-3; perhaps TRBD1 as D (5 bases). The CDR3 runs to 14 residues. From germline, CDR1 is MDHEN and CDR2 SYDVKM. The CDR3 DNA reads TGTGCCAGCAGTGACAGCACCTCTGGAAACGCCATATATTTT. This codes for CASSDSTSGNAIYF. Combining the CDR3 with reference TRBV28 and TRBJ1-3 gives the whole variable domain DVKVTQSSRYLVKRTGEKVFLECVQDMDHENMFWYRQDPGLGLRLIYFSYDVKMKEKGDIPEGYSVSREKKERFSLILESASTNQTSMYLCASSDSTSGNAIYFGEGSWLTVV.

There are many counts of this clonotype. CDR3 in DNA: TGTGCCAGCAGCGTCCTACTAGCGGGGGCCCCTGAGCAGTTCTTC. This gives the protein CASSVLLAGAPEQFF. The chain carries TRBV4-2 and TRBJ2-1; the match to TRBD2 covers 11 bases. This CDR3 has 15 residues. With 5 bases clipped from V and 9 bases from J, the junction kept 9 bases outside the gene matches. CDR1 LGHNA and CDR2 YNFKEQ come from the germline V gene.